This TCR beta chain was documented in a study of T cell responses to AZD1222 COVID-19 vaccine. Whole-study findings and limits: A rise in Spike-specific TCR breadth and depth followed two AZD1222 doses.

Assay used: immunoSEQ multiplex PCR; TCRdb lists only in-frame clones, some missing. In the table there are about 110,000 clones, 91% of which are singletons. The V gene's germline CDR1 is SGDLS and CDR2 YYNGEE. V was pared by 3 bases and J by 0 bases, with 7 bases of the junction left unmatched. CDR3 size: 16 residues. As for this clone: Its antigen is unidentified.

The chain joins TRBV9 to TRBJ1-2; 8 nucleotides agree with TRBD1. The receptor was isolated from an adult in good health. This specimen was peripheral blood, taken on day 0 of AZD1222 vaccination. This CDR3 reads CASSGRGQVSNYGYTF. CDR3 DNA: TGTGCCAGCAGCGGACGGGGACAGGTATCTAACTATGGCTACACCTTC.